What follows are 26 T cell receptor beta chains derived from one specimen sequenced in a study of control samples from healthy donors and cancer patients. Generated by immunoSEQ multiplex PCR, the TCRdb table keeps only in-frame clones and is missing some. The sample has roughly 150,000 clones; about 94% are singletons. Sequencing input: blood. The source of these receptors is a man in his forties or fifties in good health.

CDR3 sequence reads: CASSVEDPGNIQYF. Here the CDR3 DNA reads TGTGCCAGCAGCGTAGAAGACCCAGGGAACATTCAGTACTTC. The rearrangement links TRBV9 to TRBJ2-4; TRBD1 is a possible D gene (5 bases). V was shortened by 0 bases and J by 7 bases, with 11 bases between the two germline ends. Per germline, CDR1 SGDLS and CDR2 YYNGEE. The CDR3 totals 14 residues.

The V and J genes are TRBV6-2 or TRBV6-3 and TRBJ2-7; D is possibly TRBD2 (5 bases). Germline V gene data show CDR1 as MNHEY and CDR2 as SVGEGT. This CDR3 is built from 12 residues. V was trimmed by 5 bases and J by 3 bases, leaving 8 bases between them. The CDR3 spells CASSGENYEQYF. In DNA form, the CDR3 reads TGTGCCAGCAGTGGGGAGAACTACGAGCAGTACTTC.

The rearrangement uses TRBV7-9 and TRBJ2-7, with unresolved D. The CDR3 runs to 13 residues. V lost 0 bases and J lost 2, with 5 bases in between. The germline CDR1 and CDR2 sequences are SEHNR and FQNEAQ (reference sequence). The CDR3 here is CASSLAATYEQYF. The DNA of the CDR3 is TGTGCCAGCAGCTTAGCTGCAACCTACGAGCAGTACTTC.

The rearrangement joins TRBV7-8 to TRBJ2-1; perhaps TRBD1 as D (6 bases). V was trimmed by 1 base and J by 9 bases, leaving 13 bases between them. Germline V gene data show CDR1 as SGHVS and CDR2 as FQNEAQ. This CDR3 spans 14 amino acids. CDR3 bases: TGTGCCAGCAGCTTAGGGACAGCCTTTATTGAGCAGTTCTTC. This sequence encodes CASSLGTAFIEQFF.

J is TRBJ2-2 and V is TRBV2; 13 positions match TRBD2. Germline CDR1 reads SNHLY; CDR2 reads FYNNEI. The junction had 3 bases not matched to a gene; V was cut back by 6 bases and J by 5 bases. The CDR3 runs 15 residues. DNA of the CDR3: TGTGCCAGCAGCCGGACTAGCGGGAGAACCGGGGAGCTGTTTTTT. Translation gives CASSRTSGRTGELFF. Together with reference TRBV2 and TRBJ2-2, the CDR3 gives the full variable domain: EPEVTQTPSHQVTQMGQEVILRCVPISNHLYFYWYRQILGQKVEFLVSFYNNEISEKSEIFDDQFSVERPDGSNFTLKIRSTKLEDSAMYFCASSRTSGRTGELFFGEGSRLTVL.

The chain couples TRBV9 to TRBJ1-6, with D uncertain. Trimming cost V 0 bases and J 7 bases, with 8 bases left between them. The length of the CDR3 is 14 residues. Germline CDR1 reads SGDLS; CDR2 reads YYNGEE. CDR3 sequence (DNA): TGTGCCAGCAGCGTAGCTCTAAGCAATTCACCCCTCCACTTT. Its protein is CASSVALSNSPLHF.

This sequence joins TRBV19 and TRBJ2-7, with 7 bases matching TRBD1. The CDR3 loop spans 14 amino acids. Germline CDR1 and CDR2: LNHDA and SQIVND (reference sequence). Unmatched junction bases numbered 5, after V lost 4 bases and J lost 2 bases. The CDR3 DNA reads as TGTGCCAGTAGTAGGACAGGTTCTCCCTACGAGCAGTACTTC. Translating gives CASSRTGSPYEQYF.

The genes are TRBV12-3 or TRBV12-4 and TRBJ2-3, with a weak D call TRBD2 (6 bases). V gave up 5 bases and J gave up 4 bases, with 10 bases separating them. The CDR3 totals 13 residues. The CDR3 sequence: CASSDSGADTQYF. The CDR3 DNA is TGTGCCAGCAGTGATTCGGGGGCAGATACGCAGTATTTT.

The rearrangement joins TRBV30 to TRBJ1-6, with TRBD1 matching over 8 bases. J lost 9 bases, V lost 2 bases, and 3 bases had no gene match. CDR1 and CDR2 from the germline V gene are GTSNPN and SVGIG (reference sequence). CDR3 size: 13 residues. Written as DNA, the CDR3 is TGTGCCTGGAGTCCAGGGGGCGCTTCACCCCTCCACTTT. Protein product: CAWSPGGASPLHF.

V is TRBV5-1 and J is TRBJ1-2; no reliable D call. V gave up 0 bases and J gave up 2 bases, with 11 bases separating them. CDR1 SGHRS and CDR2 YFSETQ come from the germline V gene. The CDR3 runs to 15 residues. CDR3 bases: TGCGCCAGCAGCTTGGTAGCGGGAATCAACTATGGCTACACCTTC. This encodes CASSLVAGINYGYTF.

The chain uses TRBV5-1 and TRBJ2-5; D is perhaps TRBD2 (5 bases). CDR3 size: 14 residues. The V gene lost 3 bases and the J gene lost 5 bases, with 14 bases spanning the gap. Germline CDR1 reads SGHRS; CDR2 reads YFSETQ. CDR3 protein: CASSSLGGRETQYF. CDR3 DNA sequence: TGCGCCAGCAGCTCCCTAGGAGGTCGGGAGACCCAGTACTTC.

V and J are TRBV5-4 and TRBJ1-1, with a weak D call TRBD1 (5 bases). Germline V gene sequence: CDR1 SGHNT, CDR2 YYREEE (reference sequence). Trimming shortened V by 1 base and J by 0 bases, and 10 bases separated the two germline ends. The length of the CDR3 is 15 residues. The CDR3 sequence is CASSLLRQMNTEAFF. DNA for the CDR3: TGTGCCAGCAGCTTGTTGCGACAGATGAACACTGAAGCTTTCTTT. Complete variable domain (other parts from reference TRBV5-4 and TRBJ1-1): ETGVTQSPTHLIKTRGQQVTLRCSSQSGHNTVSWYQQALGQGPQFIFQYYREEENGRGNFPPRFSGLQFPNYSSELNVNALELDDSALYLCASSLLRQMNTEAFFGQGTRLTVV.

The genes are TRBV29-1 and TRBJ2-1; tentative D call: TRBD2 (6 bases). There are 12 residues in the CDR3. CDR1 is SQVTM and CDR2 is ANQGSEA in the germline V gene. Trimming stripped 3 bases from V and 7 bases from J, with 10 bases between. CDR3 amino acids: CSVEGGRNEQFF. The CDR3 DNA follows: TGCAGCGTTGAGGGGGGACGGAATGAGCAGTTCTTC.

The gene calls are TRBV6-5 and TRBJ1-2; D gene ambiguous. V was clipped by 0 bases and J by 4 bases, with 12 bases between them. CDR1 and CDR2 from the germline V gene are MNHEY and SVGAGI. The CDR3 is 15 residues long. The CDR3 DNA is TGTGCCAGCAGTTACTCGACGGGTATCGGCTATGGCTACACCTTC. The encoded protein is CASSYSTGIGYGYTF.

The gene calls are TRBV29-1 and TRBJ1-1; 7 bases fit TRBD1. Trimming took 8 bases from V and 0 from J; bases not matched to a gene: 9. The germline V gene has CDR1 SQVTM and CDR2 ANQGSEA. The CDR3 loop spans 14 amino acids. CDR3 region: CSSIQGGLNTEAFF. The CDR3 nucleotides read TGCAGCTCGATCCAGGGGGGTTTGAACACTGAAGCTTTCTTT.

The chain couples TRBV6-5 to TRBJ2-2; D gene ambiguous. The CDR3 runs to 13 residues. V was shortened by 9 bases and J by 0 bases, with 8 bases between the two germline ends. Germline V CDR1 and CDR2: MNHEY, SVGAGI. The CDR3 nucleotides read TGTGCCAGTAGAGACACGAACACCGGGGAGCTGTTTTTT. Translating it yields CASRDTNTGELFF.

This chain uses TRBV27 with TRBJ2-1, with 9 bases lining up with TRBD2. Germline CDR1 and CDR2: MNHEY and SMNVEV (reference sequence). The CDR3 length is 16 residues. The trim removed 6 bases at V and 0 bases at J, leaving 6 bases unmatched. The DNA of the CDR3 is TGTGCCAGCAGCGCGGGGGGGACGATCTCCTACAATGAGCAGTTCTTC. This codes for CASSAGGTISYNEQFF.

This chain links TRBV19 with TRBJ1-5, with D tentatively TRBD1 (5 bases). This CDR3 contains 17 residues. The V end was cut by 0 bases, the J end by 7 bases, with 19 bases between. Germline-derived CDR1 and CDR2 are LNHDA and SQIVND (reference sequence). The CDR3 coding sequence is TGTGCCAGTAGTATAGATGGAGGGGAAGGCGTGCAGCAGCCCCAGCATTTT. It specifies CASSIDGGEGVQQPQHF.

The V call is TRBV28, the J call TRBJ1-2; TRBD1 matches 9 bases. V trimming: 5 bases; J trimming: 3 bases; junction bases outside the gene matches: 4. Germline V gene data show CDR1 as MDHEN and CDR2 as SYDVKM. The CDR3 is 14 residues long. The DNA for the CDR3 is TGTGCCAGCAGTGGGACAGGGTCTTACTATGGCTACACCTTC. Translating it yields CASSGTGSYYGYTF.

The chain links TRBV12-3 or TRBV12-4 to TRBJ1-1; D unclear. The CDR3 runs to 12 residues. Trimming took 6 bases from V and 2 from J, leaving 7 bases between them. The CDR3 protein is CASSPINTEAFF. The CDR3 DNA is TGTGCCAGCAGCCCAATTAACACTGAAGCTTTCTTT.

This chain joins TRBV10-1 and TRBJ2-5, with unresolved D. V lost 3 bases and J 5 bases, leaving 10 bases between the germline ends. CDR1 and CDR2 (germline): WNHNN, SYGVQD (reference sequence). This CDR3 is 13 amino acids long. This CDR3 is CASSDGVAETQYF. The CDR3, as DNA: TGCGCCAGCAGTGATGGGGTCGCGGAGACCCAGTACTTC.

The table lists this clone with a count of one. The chain couples TRBV9 to TRBJ2-2, with unresolved D. Germline CDR1 SGDLS, CDR2 YYNGEE. The CDR3 loop spans 14 amino acids. The ends were cut back, 0 bases at V and 5 bases at J, with 8 bases in the middle. Written as DNA, the CDR3 is TGTGCCAGCAGCGTAGTTTTGGGGACCGGGGAGCTGTTTTTT. Residues: CASSVVLGTGELFF. Combining the CDR3 with reference TRBV9 and TRBJ2-2 gives the whole variable domain DSGVTQTPKHLITATGQRVTLRCSPRSGDLSVYWYQQSLDQGLQFLIQYYNGEERAKGNILERFSAQQFPDLHSELNLSSLELGDSALYFCASSVVLGTGELFFGEGSRLTVL.

The rearrangement uses TRBV29-1 and TRBJ2-1; either TRBD1 or TRBD2 may fit D (5 bases each). The V and J ends lost 7 bases and 8 bases respectively, with 21 bases between them. The germline V gene has CDR1 SQVTM and CDR2 ANQGSEA. The CDR3 runs 14 residues. As DNA, the CDR3 is TGCAGCGCACCACACCTTCAGGGTAGCGATGAGCAGTTCTTC. Amino acids: CSAPHLQGSDEQFF.

The V gene is TRBV7-6, the J gene TRBJ2-3; TRBD2 is a possible D gene (6 bases). Trimming took 5 bases from V and 7 from J, leaving 22 bases between them. The CDR3 loop spans 16 amino acids. Germline lookup yields CDR1 SGHVS and CDR2 FNYEAQ. The CDR3 is CASSPSSGVRVNTQYF. The DNA of the CDR3 is TGTGCCAGCAGCCCCTCCTCGGGAGTCCGCGTTAATACGCAGTATTTT.

V and J are TRBV2 and TRBJ1-2, with D tentatively TRBD1 (5 bases). Per the germline V gene, CDR1 is SNHLY and CDR2 is FYNNEI. The CDR3 contains 15 residues. The V gene lost 6 bases and the J gene lost 10 bases, with 24 bases spanning the gap. The DNA of the CDR3 is TGTGCCAGCAGCTCCTTCCCCGGGACCTCGACCATCTACACCTTC. This gives the protein CASSSFPGTSTIYTF.

The chain is built from TRBV5-1 and TRBJ2-6, with D possibly being TRBD2 (5 bases). This CDR3 contains 15 residues. V was clipped by 3 bases and J by 4 bases, with 11 bases between them. CDR1 is SGHRS and CDR2 is YFSETQ in the germline V gene. This chain's CDR3 is CASSSAPGGANVLTF. The CDR3 DNA follows: TGCGCCAGCAGCTCTGCCCCGGGGGGGGCCAACGTCCTGACTTTC.